Below are 10 T cell receptor beta chains sequenced from a single sample in a study of blood T cell repertoires in COVID-19. Repertoires were generated with immunoSEQ multiplex PCR, while TCRdb's copy carries only in-frame clones and drops some. The sample lists hundreds of thousands of clones, roughly 87% occurring once. Material: PBMCs or T cells enriched from blood (not recorded which). These receptors were taken from a woman aged 25 to 39 who had recovered from COVID-19.

V usage is TRBV9 and J usage is TRBJ1-5; TRBD1 agrees at 8 bases. Germline V gene sequence: CDR1 SGDLS, CDR2 YYNGEE. The CDR3 has 14 amino acids. After removal of 4 bases from V and 7 bases from J, the junction contained 7 bases not matched to a gene. The CDR3 sequence is CASSTGQGEQPQHF. The CDR3 region has the DNA TGTGCCAGCAGCACCGGACAGGGAGAGCAGCCCCAGCATTTT.

The V and J genes are TRBV16 and TRBJ1-4; D gene unclear. The germline CDR1 and CDR2 sequences are KGHSY and FQNENV. The germline V and J ends were trimmed by 0 bases and 10 bases, with 6 bases remaining between them. This CDR3 has 12 amino acids. In nucleotides, the CDR3 is TGTGCCAGCAGCCAATCTGCGGGAAAACTGTTTTTT. Its translation is CASSQSAGKLFF.

The rearrangement links TRBV5-6 to TRBJ1-6; 10 nucleotides agree with TRBD1. The ends lost 4 bases at V and 14 bases at J; junction bases unmatched: 12. This CDR3 has 15 residues. Germline V gives CDR1 SGHDT, CDR2 YYEEEE. DNA for the CDR3: TGTGCCAGCAGCGCCCGGGACAGGGGATTCATAGCCCTCCACTTT. This encodes CASSARDRGFIALHF.

V gene TRBV19 combines with J gene TRBJ1-2, with D perhaps matching TRBD1 (6 bases). Germline V gene sequence: CDR1 LNHDA, CDR2 SQIVND (reference sequence). CDR3 length: 14 amino acids. V was pared by 4 bases and J by 0 bases, with 9 bases between. This CDR3 reads CASSTGTPNYGYTF. The CDR3, as DNA: TGTGCCAGTAGTACAGGGACACCTAACTATGGCTACACCTTC.

The chain carries TRBV7-9 and TRBJ1-2; the D gene is possibly TRBD1 (6 bases). In germline, CDR1 is SEHNR, CDR2 FQNEAQ (reference sequence). V lost 5 bases and J lost 3, with 19 bases in between. The CDR3 is 16 residues long. For the CDR3, the DNA is TGTGCCAGCAGCAACGGACAGACAGTGTTAGACTATGGCTACACCTTC. It translates to CASSNGQTVLDYGYTF. The full variable domain, completed using reference TRBV7-9 and TRBJ1-2, is DTGVSQNPRHKITKRGQNVTFRCDPISEHNRLYWYRQTLGQGPEFLTYFQNEAQLEKSRLLSDRFSAERPKGSFSTLEIQRTEQGDSAMYLCASSNGQTVLDYGYTFGSGTRLTVV.

This clone was counted a single time. The CDR3 nucleotides read TGTGCCAGCGAGACCGGGGGGGAGAATGAGCAGTTCTTC. Protein sequence: CASETGGENEQFF. V is TRBV6-5 and J is TRBJ2-1; 8 nucleotides match TRBD2. J gave up 7 bases and V 8 bases, and 7 bases lay outside the gene matches. The germline CDR1 and CDR2 sequences are MNHEY and SVGAGI. This CDR3 region has 13 residues.

This CDR3 is CASSLLQGSGKFEKLFF. In DNA form, the CDR3 reads TGTGCCAGCTCACTCTTACAGGGATCAGGTAAATTCGAAAAACTGTTTTTT. This chain joins TRBV18 and TRBJ1-4; maybe TRBD1 (6 bases). The CDR3 has 17 amino acids. Germline lookup yields CDR1 KGHSH and CDR2 LQKENI. V gave up 4 bases and J gave up 8 bases, with 23 bases separating them.

The J gene is TRBJ1-5, the V gene TRBV7-9, with TRBD1 identical over 9 bases. Germline V gene sequence: CDR1 SEHNR, CDR2 FQNEAQ (reference sequence). This CDR3 spans 14 amino acids. V shed 7 bases and J 6 bases; nucleotides not matched to a gene: 7. CDR3 in DNA: TGTGCCAGCACCACACAGGGGGCGCCTCAGCCCCAGCATTTT. Its protein is CASTTQGAPQPQHF.

This chain uses TRBV3-1 (or the pseudogene TRBV3-2) with TRBJ2-7, with 7 bases aligning to TRBD1. From germline, CDR1 is LGHDT and CDR2 YNNKEL (reference sequence). Germline trimming cut 4 bases from V and 3 bases from J; bases unmatched to any gene: 9. This CDR3 contains 15 residues. DNA for the CDR3: TGTGCCAGCAGCCCGGCTAGGACAGGACTCTACGAGCAGTACTTC. It yields the protein CASSPARTGLYEQYF.

The chain joins TRBV4-2 to TRBJ1-6, with a weak D call TRBD1 (5 bases). Deletions cut 0 bases from V and 6 bases from J, with 12 bases between. CDR3 length equals 16 residues. Germline CDR1 is LGHNA and CDR2 is YNFKEQ. The DNA of the CDR3 is TGTGCCAGCAGCCAAGAGGGCGGGACGACTAATTCACCCCTCCACTTT. As protein: CASSQEGGTTNSPLHF.